The rows below give T cell receptor beta chains drawn from one sample of a study of response to subunit inactivated influenza vaccine. TCRdb fed the RT-PCR reads into MiXCR, producing one record per CDR3 protein. The data show 550,000 to 600,000 distinct CDR3 sequences, with 10% to 15% seen just once and around 9.6% held by the top ten. This sample comprised PBMCs from blood, obtained on the day of vaccination. These receptor sequences come from a man between 45 and 60 years old who received an inactivated influenza vaccine. CDR3s include the opening cysteine and the closing phenylalanine or tryptophan. A D gene is named only where the DNA matches it firmly. Clone size is shown for a subset of rows, as once, few, many or a class of expanded clone.

TRBV3-1	TRBD1	few	TRBJ2-5	CASSARQGNQETQYF	TGTGCCAGCAGCGCCCGACAGGGAAACCAAGAGACCCAGTACTTC
TRBV28	-	many	TRBJ1-3	CASSSPGNTIYF	TGTGCCAGCAGCTCCCCTGGAAACACCATATATTTT
TRBV7-9	-	few	TRBJ2-1	CASSLDEGEQFF	TGTGCCAGCAGCTTAGATGAGGGTGAGCAGTTCTTC
TRBV12-3/TRBV12-4	-	few	TRBJ2-7	CASSLFGGEEQYF	TGTGCCAGCAGTTTATTCGGAGGTGAGGAGCAGTACTTC
TRBV12-3/TRBV12-4	-	-	TRBJ2-3	CASSSPPGTDTQYF	TGTGCCAGCAGCTCCCCTCCGGGCACAGATACGCAGTATTTT
TRBV24-1	TRBD2	many	TRBJ2-3	CATSERAGATDTQYF	TGTGCCACCAGTGAGAGGGCGGGAGCCACAGATACGCAGTATTTT
TRBV20-1	-	few	TRBJ2-5	CSVLRGAPQETQYF	TGCAGTGTTTTAAGGGGCGCCCCCCAAGAGACCCAGTACTTC
TRBV7-9	-	-	TRBJ2-5	CASSFRNQETQYF	TGTGCCAGCAGCTTCAGAAACCAAGAGACCCAGTACTTC
TRBV6-5	TRBD2	few	TRBJ2-7	CASSWGTSLREQYF	TGTGCCAGCAGTTGGGGGACTAGTCTCCGCGAGCAGTACTTC
TRBV10-3	-	few	TRBJ2-5	CAIGDQETQYF	TGTGCCATCGGGGACCAAGAGACCCAGTACTTC
TRBV3-1	-	-	TRBJ2-7	CASSQGAVGEQYF	TGTGCCAGCAGCCAAGGCGCGGTAGGCGAGCAGTACTTC
TRBV3-1	TRBD1	-	TRBJ2-3	CASSRRTGGIDTQYF	TGTGCCAGCAGCAGACGGACAGGGGGCATAGATACGCAGTATTTT
TRBV7-9	TRBD1	-	TRBJ2-5	CASSIGQGLTYQETQYF	TGTGCCAGCAGCATCGGACAGGGCCTCACATATCAAGAGACCCAGTACTTC
TRBV20-1	-	many	TRBJ1-5	CSAVSYRGLQPQHF	TGCAGTGCTGTATCGTATAGGGGATTACAGCCCCAGCATTTT
TRBV27	TRBD1	-	TRBJ2-7	CASSHRDRVREQYF	TGTGCCAGCAGTCACCGGGACAGGGTGCGCGAGCAGTACTTC
TRBV20-1	-	-	TRBJ2-7	CSARRLGFDEQYF	TGCAGTGCTAGAAGACTAGGATTTGACGAGCAGTACTTC
TRBV20-1	TRBD2	few	TRBJ2-1	CSASKGLTTAEQFF	TGCAGTGCTAGTAAGGGACTAACGACCGCTGAGCAGTTCTTC
TRBV5-1	-	few	TRBJ2-3	CASSLEVVTDTQYF	TGCGCCAGCAGCTTGGAGGTCGTGACGGATACGCAGTATTTT
TRBV20-1	-	-	TRBJ2-5	CSASPTGRETQYF	TGCAGTGCTAGCCCTACAGGGAGAGAGACCCAGTACTTC
TRBV12-3/TRBV12-4	-	many	TRBJ2-1	CASSALGEQFF	TGTGCCAGCAGTGCCCTCGGTGAGCAGTTCTTC
TRBV4-1	TRBD2	few	TRBJ2-7	CASSRSPGTSYEQYF	TGCGCCAGCAGCCGGAGCCCCGGGACTAGCTACGAGCAGTACTTC
TRBV27	TRBD1	-	TRBJ2-5	CASRRWGQGAETQYF	TGTGCCAGCAGGCGATGGGGACAGGGGGCGGAGACCCAGTACTTC
TRBV7-2	-	-	TRBJ2-7	CASSLRKTGWTYEQYF	TGTGCCAGCAGCTTAAGGAAAACAGGGTGGACCTACGAGCAGTACTTC
TRBV29-1	-	-	TRBJ1-1	CSVEDGTALAEAFF	TGCAGCGTTGAAGATGGGACTGCTCTCGCTGAAGCTTTCTTT
TRBV7-8	-	-	TRBJ1-2	CASSLGHQGLDGYTF	TGTGCCAGCAGCTTAGGTCATCAAGGATTAGATGGCTACACCTTC
TRBV5-5	TRBD2	many	TRBJ2-1	CASSLRTSDYNEQFF	TGTGCCAGCAGCTTGAGGACTAGCGATTACAATGAGCAGTTCTTC
TRBV9	-	-	TRBJ2-2	CASSVVPVSVGELFF	TGTGCCAGCAGCGTAGTGCCAGTCTCGGTCGGGGAGCTGTTTTTT
TRBV7-9	TRBD1	few	TRBJ1-4	CASSEGQGHEKLFF	TGTGCCAGCAGCGAAGGACAGGGGCATGAAAAACTGTTTTTT
TRBV20-1	TRBD1	-	TRBJ1-1	CSAKKRGTGGEAFF	TGCAGTGCCAAGAAAAGAGGGACAGGAGGTGAAGCTTTCTTT
TRBV24-1	-	few	TRBJ2-7	CATSDPIYEQYF	TGTGCCACCAGTGATCCAATATACGAGCAGTACTTC
TRBV20-1	-	few	TRBJ2-2	CSATKGHGVEELFF	TGCAGTGCCACCAAAGGACACGGAGTCGAGGAGCTGTTTTTT